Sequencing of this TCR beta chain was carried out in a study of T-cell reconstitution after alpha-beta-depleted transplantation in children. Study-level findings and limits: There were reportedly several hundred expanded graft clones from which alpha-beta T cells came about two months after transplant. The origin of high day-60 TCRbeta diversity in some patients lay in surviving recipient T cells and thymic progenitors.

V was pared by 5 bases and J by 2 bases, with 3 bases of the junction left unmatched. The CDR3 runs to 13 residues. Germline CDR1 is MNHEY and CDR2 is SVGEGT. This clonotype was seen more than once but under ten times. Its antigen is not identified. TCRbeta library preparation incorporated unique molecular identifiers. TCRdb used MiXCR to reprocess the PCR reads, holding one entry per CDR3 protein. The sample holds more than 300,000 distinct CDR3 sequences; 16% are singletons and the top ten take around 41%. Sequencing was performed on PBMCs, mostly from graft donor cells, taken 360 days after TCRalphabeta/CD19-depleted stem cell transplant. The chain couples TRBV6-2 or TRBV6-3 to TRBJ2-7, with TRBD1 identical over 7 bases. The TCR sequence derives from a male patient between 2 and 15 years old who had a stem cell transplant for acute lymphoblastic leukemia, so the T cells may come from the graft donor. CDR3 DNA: TGTGCCAGCAGTCTACAGGGGACCTACGAGCAGTACTTC. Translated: CASSLQGTYEQYF.